This TCR beta chain was profiled in a study of STAT5B mutations in CD4+ large granular lymphocyte leukemia. Assay: immunoSEQ multiplex PCR; the TCRdb copy retains only in-frame clones and omits some. In the table there are over 35,000 clones, 70% to 90% of which are singletons. Whole-study results and caveats: CD4-sorted patient repertoires seemed more clonal than healthy CD4+ repertoires. Higher CD4+ than CD8+ T-LGLL clonality might reflect small sample size.

A word on this clone: Its cognate antigen is unknown.

Trimming stripped 4 bases from V and 3 bases from J, with 14 bases between. The CDR3 is made up of 15 amino acids. CDR1 SGHRS and CDR2 YFSETQ come from the germline V gene. J is TRBJ1-3 and V is TRBV5-1, with D possibly TRBD1 on 6 matching bases. The specimen was CD4+ T cells from blood buffy coats. This clonotype was sampled from a human donor in good health. CDR3 loop: CASSTVTGSGNTIYF. In nucleotides, the CDR3 is TGCGCCAGCAGCACCGTCACAGGGAGTGGAAACACCATATATTTT.